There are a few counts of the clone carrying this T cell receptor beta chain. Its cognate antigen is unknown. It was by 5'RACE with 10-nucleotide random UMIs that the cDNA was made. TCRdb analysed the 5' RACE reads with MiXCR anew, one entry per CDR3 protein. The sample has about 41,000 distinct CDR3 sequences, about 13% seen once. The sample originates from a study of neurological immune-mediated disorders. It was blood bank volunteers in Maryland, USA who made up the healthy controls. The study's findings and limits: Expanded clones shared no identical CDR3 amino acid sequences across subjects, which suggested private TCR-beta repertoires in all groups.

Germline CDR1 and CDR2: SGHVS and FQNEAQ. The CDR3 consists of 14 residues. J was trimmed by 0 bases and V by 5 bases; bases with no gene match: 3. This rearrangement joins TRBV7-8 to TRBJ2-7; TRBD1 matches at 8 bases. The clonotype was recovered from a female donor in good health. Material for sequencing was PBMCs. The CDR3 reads CASSADRDSYEQYF. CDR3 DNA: TGTGCCAGCAGCGCGGACAGGGACTCCTACGAGCAGTACTTC. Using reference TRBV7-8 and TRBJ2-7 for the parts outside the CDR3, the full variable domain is GAGVSQSPRYKVAKRGQDVALRCDPISGHVSLFWYQQALGQGPEFLTYFQNEAQLDKSGLPSDRFFAERPEGSVSTLKIQRTQQEDSAVYLCASSADRDSYEQYFGPGTRLTVT.